This T cell receptor (beta chain) originates from a study of blood T cell repertoires in COVID-19. Using immunoSEQ multiplex PCR, the repertoire was profiled, and TCRdb retains in-frame clones only, with some absent. The data contain 150,000 or so clones, around 84% of them singletons. The CDR3 loop spans 12 amino acids. Trimming shortened V by 4 bases and J by 7 bases, and 10 bases separated the two germline ends. Per the germline V gene, CDR1 is LNHDA and CDR2 is SQIVND (reference sequence). Sequencing was carried out using peripheral blood. V usage is TRBV19 and J usage is TRBJ1-2; D may be TRBD1 (5 bases). The receptor was derived from a woman of 80 years or more with acute or convalescent COVID-19. The CDR3 region has the DNA TGTGCCAGTAGTACCTCAGGGTCTGGCTACACCTTC. Protein: CASSTSGSGYTF.